This paragraph covers one T cell receptor (beta chain) sequence. One base away lies a much larger clone, so this may be a sequencing read error. These data come from a study of T cells in Graves' hyperthyroidism and ophthalmopathy. RNA transcripts provided the source from which TCR beta CDR3 regions were amplified. First-round RT-PCR of the TCR CDR3 relied on the HTBI primer set. Each CDR3 protein gets one entry after TCRdb re-called the multiplex PCR reads with MiXCR. This sample has over 350,000 distinct CDR3 sequences, with 14% to 15% found just once. Per the germline V gene, CDR1 is SGHKS and CDR2 is YYEKEE (reference sequence). Trimming removed 0 bases from V and 7 bases from J; junction bases left unmatched: 11. This CDR3 spans 16 amino acids. Duration under 3 months, a NOSPECS grade of at least 4, and a Clinical Activity Score of at least 3 characterized the ophthalmopathy patients.

What was sequenced was blood. The receptor was derived from a man between 18 and 35 years old with Graves' ophthalmopathy. The genes are TRBV5-5 and TRBJ2-7; 9 nucleotides match TRBD1. CDR3 bases: TGTGCCAGCAGCTTGGGGGGGACAGGGCCATTCCATGAGCAGTACTTC. Translating gives CASSLGGTGPFHEQYF. Full variable domain (outside the CDR3, taken from reference TRBV5-5 and TRBJ2-7): DAGVTQSPTHLIKTRGQQVTLRCSPISGHKSVSWYQQVLGQGPQFIFQYYEKEERGRGNFPDRFSARQFPNYSSELNVNALLLGDSALYLCASSLGGTGPFHEQYFGPGTRLTVT.